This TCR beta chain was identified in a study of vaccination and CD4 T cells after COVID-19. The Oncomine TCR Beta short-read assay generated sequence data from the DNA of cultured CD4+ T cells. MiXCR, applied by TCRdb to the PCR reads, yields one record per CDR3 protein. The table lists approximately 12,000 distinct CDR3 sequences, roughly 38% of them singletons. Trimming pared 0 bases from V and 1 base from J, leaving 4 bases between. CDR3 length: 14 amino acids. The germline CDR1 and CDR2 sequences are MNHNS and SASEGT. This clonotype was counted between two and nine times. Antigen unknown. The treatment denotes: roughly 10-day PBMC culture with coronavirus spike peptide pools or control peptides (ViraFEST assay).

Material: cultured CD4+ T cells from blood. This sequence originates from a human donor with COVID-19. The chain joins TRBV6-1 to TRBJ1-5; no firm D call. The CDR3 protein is CASSEAGSNQPQHF. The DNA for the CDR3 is TGTGCCAGCAGTGAAGCAGGGAGCAATCAGCCCCAGCATTTT.